This T cell receptor beta chain is drawn from a study of cytomegalovirus exposure and HLA in healthy donors. In germline, CDR1 is SGHAT, CDR2 FQNNGV. V lost 1 base to trimming and J lost 4 bases; unmatched junction nucleotides: 9. The CDR3 runs to 17 residues. With 60 Vbeta and 13 Jbeta primers, the PCR was carried out. The assay was immunoSEQ multiplex PCR, and TCRdb's table has in-frame clones only and misses some. The table shows some 150,000 clones, with under 85% occurring only once. The chain uses TRBV11-2 and TRBJ1-5, with 8 bases fitting TRBD1. This receptor was taken from a human donor in good health. The source material was PBMCs. CDR3 protein: CASSLGHRDRHNQPQHF. Here the CDR3 DNA reads TGTGCCAGCAGCTTAGGGCACCGGGACAGGCATAATCAGCCCCAGCATTTT.